This T cell receptor (beta chain) was captured by sequencing in a study of T cells after yellow fever vaccination. Overall study results and limits: Some clonotypes, a small share, were shared between CD4 and CD8 compartments. On re-exposure, the response was weaker but peaked faster, at day 5 versus 15. Any FACS-sorted repertoire could hold abundant clonotypes that contaminate it from the bulk population. Reappearing after the booster were most of the clones from primary vaccination (around 95% CD4, approximately 88% CD8).

MiXCR, run by TCRdb on the 5' RACE reads, gives a single entry per CDR3 protein. The sample consists of around 310,000 distinct CDR3 sequences, roughly 4.3% of them appearing once. CDR3 size: 12 residues. Germline-derived CDR1 and CDR2 are SGHDT and YYEEEE. V was cut by 0 bases and J by 4 bases, with 3 bases left in between. There are many counts of this clonotype. The target antigen is unknown. This sample comprised PBMCs, obtained 15 days after the yellow fever booster vaccination. The V and J genes are TRBV5-6 and TRBJ2-3; D is unresolved. This TCR was recovered from a man younger than 35 who received the YFV17D yellow fever vaccine. The CDR3: CASSLGSDTQYF. The CDR3 region has the DNA TGTGCCAGCAGCTTGGGGTCAGATACGCAGTATTTT.